Following are 24 T cell receptor beta chains from one sample sequenced in a study of T cells in Graves' hyperthyroidism and ophthalmopathy (dated by TCRdb to between 2018 and 2021). Receptor amplification or capture employed multiplex PCR. The sequencer listed for this sample is Illumina HiSeq 2000. The TCR beta CDR3 regions were amplified from RNA transcripts. A first-round RT-PCR of the TCR CDR3 used the HTBI primer set with the Qiagen OneStep RT-PCR kit. Using fastp at Q25 and MiXCR, TCRdb reprocessed the public reads and kept productive beta chains. Rows are combined by CDR3 protein, so each entry shows the most common genes and DNA. The sample table shows approximately 400,000 distinct CDR3 sequences, and less than 20% are seen once. The ten largest clones capture roughly an eighth of the sample. Input material: blood. The receptors were gathered from a woman younger than 30 with Graves' hyperthyroidism.

The V and J genes are TRBV20-1 and TRBJ2-3, with D perhaps being TRBD1 or TRBD2 (5 bases each). Germline V CDR1 and CDR2: DFQATT, SNEGSKA (reference sequence). Trimming cost V 3 bases and J 3 bases, with 19 bases left between them. CDR3 length: 16 residues. The CDR3 spells CSASPLRGPGTDTQYF. DNA of the CDR3: TGCAGTGCTAGCCCCCTACGCGGGCCAGGGACAGATACGCAGTATTTT.

In this sample, this clonotype turned up many times. The chain is built from TRBV6-1 and TRBJ2-3; tentative D call: TRBD2 (6 bases). The CDR3 covers 15 residues. Germline V gene sequence: CDR1 MNHNS, CDR2 SASEGT. V lost 10 bases and J 6 bases, leaving 23 bases between the germline ends. Here the CDR3 DNA reads TGTGCCACCGGCCGGGAGTGGCAGGGTACGGATACGCAGTATTTT. Its translation: CATGREWQGTDTQYF.

Ten or more counts support this clonotype. The chain is built from TRBV28 and TRBJ2-1, with 8 bases fitting TRBD2. CDR1 is MDHEN and CDR2 is SYDVKM in the germline V gene. Trimming at V came to 4 bases and at J to 1 base, leaving 6 bases not matched to a gene. The CDR3 is 16 residues long. CDR3 sequence (DNA): TGTGCCAGCAGTTCCGAGCGGGAGCTATCCTACAATGAGCAGTTCTTC. The encoded protein is CASSSERELSYNEQFF. The variable domain in full, completed from reference TRBV28 and TRBJ2-1, reads DVKVTQSSRYLVKRTGEKVFLECVQDMDHENMFWYRQDPGLGLRLIYFSYDVKMKEKGDIPEGYSVSREKKERFSLILESASTNQTSMYLCASSSERELSYNEQFFGPGTRLTVL.

This clonotype was seen ten or more times. DNA of the CDR3: TGTGCCAGCACTCTCCTGACAGGTGGGATCACTGAAGCTTTCTTT. Residues: CASTLLTGGITEAFF. This chain links TRBV12-3 or TRBV12-4 with TRBJ1-1; maybe TRBD1 (6 bases). Trimming removed 7 bases at V and 4 bases at J, with 19 bases between. This CDR3 region has 15 residues.

The V call is TRBV6-1, the J call TRBJ1-6; D gene unclear. Germline V gene lookup returns CDR1 MNHNS and CDR2 SASEGT. CDR3 size: 17 residues. V was trimmed by 5 bases and J by 5 bases, leaving 19 bases between them. The chain's CDR3 is CASSPQTLSSNNSPLHF. The CDR3 region has the DNA TGTGCCAGCAGTCCACAGACACTTTCTTCGAATAATTCACCCCTCCACTTT.

This clonotype was counted ten times or more. This sequence joins TRBV20-1 and TRBJ1-1; D is unclear. With 7 bases removed from V and 1 base from J, the gap between germline ends came to 13 bases. Germline lookup yields CDR1 DFQATT and CDR2 SNEGSKA (reference sequence). CDR3 length equals 13 residues. In DNA, the CDR3 is TGCAGTGTGGAGGGTGTAGGGAACACTGAAGCTTTCTTT. It codes for CSVEGVGNTEAFF.

This clonotype was detected only a few times. The genes are TRBV6-6 and TRBJ2-5, with D maybe TRBD1 (5 bases). In germline, CDR1 is MNHNY, CDR2 SVGAGI (reference sequence). The CDR3 covers 14 residues. V gave up 0 bases and J gave up 1 base, with 6 bases separating them. The CDR3 loop reads CASSYSTGQETQYF. Written as DNA, the CDR3 is TGTGCCAGCAGTTACTCCACAGGCCAAGAGACCCAGTACTTC.

The V call is TRBV27, the J call TRBJ2-3, with 7 bases identical to TRBD2. Germline V CDR1 and CDR2: MNHEY, SMNVEV (reference sequence). The CDR3 runs 17 residues. Trimming took 5 bases from V and 0 from J; bases not matched to a gene: 11. CDR3 DNA: TGTGCCAGCAGTCCCCGACTAGCTTCGACGAGCACAGATACGCAGTATTTT. It is translated as CASSPRLASTSTDTQYF.

This clonotype was detected only a few times. The chain combines TRBV5-1 with TRBJ2-7; 7 nucleotides line up with TRBD2. CDR1 and CDR2 from the germline V gene are SGHRS and YFSETQ. V trimming: 3 bases; J trimming: 5 bases; junction bases outside the gene matches: 5. This CDR3 is built from 13 residues. The CDR3 DNA follows: TGCGCCAGCAGCTGGACTAGTTCCGACGAGCAGTACTTC. Translating it yields CASSWTSSDEQYF.

This clonotype was recorded at least ten times. The chain employs TRBV11-2 and TRBJ2-3; D call uncertain. The V gene lost 5 bases and the J gene lost 3 bases, with 0 bases spanning the gap. The germline V gene has CDR1 SGHAT and CDR2 FQNNGV. This CDR3 is 10 amino acids long. CDR3 amino acids: CASSTDTQYF. CDR3 in DNA: TGTGCCAGCAGCACAGATACGCAGTATTTT.

This chain connects TRBV6-6 to TRBJ1-1; D perhaps matches TRBD1 (5 bases). CDR3 size: 14 residues. Germline V CDR1 and CDR2: MNHNY, SVGAGI (reference sequence). Trimming stripped 2 bases from V and 7 bases from J, with 14 bases between. CDR3: CASSYPPRGGEAFF. CDR3 DNA: TGTGCCAGCAGTTACCCCCCTCGCGGGGGTGAAGCTTTCTTT.

The genes are TRBV5-1 and TRBJ2-2; no clear D. Germline CDR1 reads SGHRS; CDR2 reads YFSETQ. Trimming took 0 bases from V and 8 from J, leaving 8 bases between them. The CDR3 covers 13 residues. CDR3 sequence (DNA): TGCGCCAGCAGCTTGGCGGTGCTGGGGGAGCTGTTTTTT. This codes for CASSLAVLGELFF.

The V gene is TRBV19, the J gene TRBJ1-1; D is possibly TRBD1 (5 bases). V gave up 4 bases and J gave up 10 bases, with 16 bases separating them. Germline V gene data show CDR1 as LNHDA and CDR2 as SQIVND (reference sequence). This CDR3 region has 13 residues. CDR3: CASSRGLTVGAFF. DNA of the CDR3: TGTGCCAGTAGTAGGGGACTTACGGTAGGAGCTTTCTTT.

This clonotype has ten or more counts. This chain links TRBV12-3 or TRBV12-4 with TRBJ2-3, with 8 bases that match TRBD2. The CDR3 length is 15 residues. The V segment lost 5 bases and the J segment 3 bases; nucleotides outside the gene matches: 7. CDR3 sequence reads: CASSHGGALTDTQYF. The CDR3 region has the DNA TGTGCCAGCAGTCACGGGGGGGCCCTAACAGATACGCAGTATTTT.

The genes are TRBV6-5 and TRBJ2-7; D could derive from TRBD1 or TRBD2 (5 bases each). V lost 1 base and J lost 4, with 17 bases in between. CDR1 is MNHEY and CDR2 is SVGAGI in the germline V gene. The CDR3 consists of 16 residues. The CDR3 DNA follows: TGTGCCAGCAGTTACTTTGGCTCCGGGGACGGGTACGAGCAGTACTTC. Its protein is CASSYFGSGDGYEQYF.

The J gene is TRBJ2-7, the V gene TRBV6-5; 13 bases fit TRBD2. The CDR3 totals 15 residues. Per the germline V gene, CDR1 is MNHEY and CDR2 is SVGAGI. V lost 6 bases and J lost 4; bases outside the gene matches: 6. CDR3 DNA sequence: TGTGCCAGCAGCTTAACTAGCGGGAGGGTTTACGAGCAGTACTTC. Amino acids: CASSLTSGRVYEQYF.

There are a few counts of this clonotype. This sequence joins TRBV20-1 and TRBJ1-1; D gene unclear. Per germline, CDR1 DFQATT and CDR2 SNEGSKA (reference sequence). There are 12 residues in the CDR3. V was clipped by 3 bases and J by 7 bases, with 12 bases between them. CDR3 loop: CSARRGGLEAFF. CDR3 bases: TGCAGTGCTAGGCGTGGAGGGCTTGAAGCTTTCTTT.

The DNA for the CDR3 is TGCGCCAGCAGCTTGGTAGCTAGCGGGATCCAAGAGACCCAGTACTTC. Its protein product is CASSLVASGIQETQYF. The rearrangement joins TRBV5-1 to TRBJ2-5; 9 positions match TRBD2. Germline assignment: CDR1 SGHRS and CDR2 YFSETQ. After removal of 0 bases from V and 1 base from J, the junction contained 4 bases not matched to a gene. The CDR3 extends over 16 amino acids.

The rearrangement uses TRBV7-2 and TRBJ2-7, with 8 bases identical to TRBD2. The germline V gene encodes CDR1 SGHTA and CDR2 FQGNSA. V shed 2 bases, J shed 3 bases, and the junction held 15 bases outside the gene matches. There are 18 residues in the CDR3. CDR3 nucleotide sequence: TGTGCCAGCAGCTTACGGGGGGGGGACGAGAAAACCGGCTACGAGCAGTACTTC. Protein product: CASSLRGGDEKTGYEQYF.

The chain couples TRBV28 to TRBJ1-6, with 9 nucleotides matching TRBD1. The CDR3 totals 15 residues. The V segment lost 4 bases and the J segment 9 bases; nucleotides outside the gene matches: 7. Germline-derived CDR1 and CDR2 are MDHEN and SYDVKM. The CDR3 DNA sequence: TGTGCCAGCAGTTCTGAGGGACAGGGAGTTTCACCCCTCCACTTT. Residues: CASSSEGQGVSPLHF.

The table lists this clonotype with many counts. The CDR3 DNA reads as TGTGCCAGCAGAGGGGACAATTCACCCCTCCACTTT. As protein: CASRGDNSPLHF. The V and J genes are TRBV12-3 or TRBV12-4 and TRBJ1-6; a possible D gene is TRBD1 (5 bases). CDR3 length: 12 residues. Trimming stripped 6 bases from V and 7 bases from J, with 7 bases between.

The sample holds many counts of this clonotype. The chain couples TRBV5-1 to TRBJ2-7, with D tentatively TRBD2 (5 bases). The germline V gene encodes CDR1 SGHRS and CDR2 YFSETQ. Trimming removed 0 bases from V and 0 bases from J, with 13 bases in between. CDR3 size: 16 residues. The chain's CDR3 is CASSLDREAFSYEQYF. The CDR3 region has the DNA TGCGCCAGCAGCTTGGATCGGGAAGCTTTCTCCTACGAGCAGTACTTC.

The CDR3 loop is CSALAGDEQYF. In nucleotides, the CDR3 is TGCAGCGCCCTAGCGGGAGACGAGCAGTACTTC. This sequence joins TRBV29-1 and TRBJ2-7; 10 bases are shared with TRBD2. This CDR3 spans 11 amino acids. The trim removed 7 bases at V and 5 bases at J, leaving 2 bases unmatched. From germline, CDR1 is SQVTM and CDR2 ANQGSEA.

A few counts support this clonotype. This chain connects TRBV20-1 to TRBJ1-6; D perhaps matches TRBD1 (5 bases). V gave up 6 bases and J gave up 7 bases, with 19 bases separating them. CDR1 is DFQATT and CDR2 is SNEGSKA in the germline V gene (reference sequence). CDR3 length: 15 amino acids. CDR3 bases: TGCAGTGCCTCCAGACGGAGGGGTAGGAATTCACCCCTCCACTTT. Translation gives CSASRRRGRNSPLHF.